The clone carrying this TCR beta chain was counted a few times. Germline loops: CDR1 MGHRA, CDR2 YSYEKL. The ends were cut back, 0 bases at V and 6 bases at J, with 14 bases in the middle. The CDR3 length is 16 residues. TCRdb re-derived calls from the 5' RACE reads in MiXCR, one entry per CDR3 protein. The sample includes approximately 300,000 distinct CDR3 sequences, around 6.8% seen only once; the top ten take 15% to 20%. This specimen belongs to a study of T cells after yellow fever vaccination. Sample: PBMCs, taken about 41 days after the first yellow fever vaccination. This clonotype was sampled from a man younger than 30 who received the YFV17D yellow fever vaccine. The chain recombines TRBV4-1 with TRBJ2-2; a possible D gene is TRBD2 (5 bases). The DNA of the CDR3 is TGCGCCAGCAGCCAAGACTCCCGGAGGTCCGCCGGGGAGCTGTTTTTT. Its protein product is CASSQDSRRSAGELFF.